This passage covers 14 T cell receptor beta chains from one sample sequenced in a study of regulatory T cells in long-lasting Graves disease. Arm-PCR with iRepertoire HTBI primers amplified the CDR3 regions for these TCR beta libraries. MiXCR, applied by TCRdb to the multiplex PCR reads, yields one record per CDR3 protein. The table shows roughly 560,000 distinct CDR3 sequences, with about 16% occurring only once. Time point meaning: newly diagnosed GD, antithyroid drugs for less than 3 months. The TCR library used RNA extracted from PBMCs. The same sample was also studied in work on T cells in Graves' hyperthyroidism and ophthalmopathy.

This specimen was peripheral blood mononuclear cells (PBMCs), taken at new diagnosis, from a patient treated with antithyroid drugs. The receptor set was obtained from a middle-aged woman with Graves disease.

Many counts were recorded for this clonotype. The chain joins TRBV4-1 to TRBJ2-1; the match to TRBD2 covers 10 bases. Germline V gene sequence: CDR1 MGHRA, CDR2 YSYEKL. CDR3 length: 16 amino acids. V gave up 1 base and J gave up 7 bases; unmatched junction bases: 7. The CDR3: CASSQGAGGPKNEQFF. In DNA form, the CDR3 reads TGCGCCAGCAGCCAAGGAGCGGGGGGGCCTAAGAATGAGCAGTTCTTC.

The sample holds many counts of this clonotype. The CDR3 is CASRKLGQGSYNEQFF. The CDR3 DNA follows: TGTGCCAGCAGGAAACTCGGACAGGGGTCCTACAATGAGCAGTTCTTC. The J gene is TRBJ2-1, the V gene TRBV2; 9 bases are shared with TRBD1. The CDR3 totals 16 residues. J was trimmed by 1 base and V by 6 bases; bases with no gene match: 7. Germline-derived CDR1 and CDR2 are SNHLY and FYNNEI.

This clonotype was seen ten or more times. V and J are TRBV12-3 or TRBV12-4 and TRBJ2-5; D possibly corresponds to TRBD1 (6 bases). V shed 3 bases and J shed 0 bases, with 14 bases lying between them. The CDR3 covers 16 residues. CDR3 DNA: TGTGCCAGCAGTTTTCCGAGCAGGGGCAACCAAGAGACCCAGTACTTC. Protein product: CASSFPSRGNQETQYF.

CDR3 residues: CASSVAPREYNEQFF. The CDR3 DNA reads TGTGCCAGCAGCGTAGCCCCGAGGGAGTACAATGAGCAGTTCTTC. The V and J genes are TRBV9 and TRBJ2-1; a possible D gene is TRBD2 (5 bases). The CDR3 spans 15 residues. V was pared by 0 bases and J by 4 bases, with 11 bases between. CDR1 SGDLS and CDR2 YYNGEE come from the germline V gene.

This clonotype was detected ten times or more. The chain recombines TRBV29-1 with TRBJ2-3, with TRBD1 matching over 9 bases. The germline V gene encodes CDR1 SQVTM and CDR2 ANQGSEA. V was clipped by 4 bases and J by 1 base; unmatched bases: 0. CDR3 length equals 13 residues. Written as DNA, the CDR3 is TGCAGCGTTGGGACAGGGGGCACAGATACGCAGTATTTT. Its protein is CSVGTGGTDTQYF.

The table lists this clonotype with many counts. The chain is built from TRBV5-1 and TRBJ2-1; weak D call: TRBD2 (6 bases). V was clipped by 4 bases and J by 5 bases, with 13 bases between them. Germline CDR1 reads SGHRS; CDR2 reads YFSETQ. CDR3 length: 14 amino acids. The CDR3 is CASSLGGADNEQFF. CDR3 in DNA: TGCGCCAGCAGCCTCGGGGGAGCGGACAATGAGCAGTTCTTC.

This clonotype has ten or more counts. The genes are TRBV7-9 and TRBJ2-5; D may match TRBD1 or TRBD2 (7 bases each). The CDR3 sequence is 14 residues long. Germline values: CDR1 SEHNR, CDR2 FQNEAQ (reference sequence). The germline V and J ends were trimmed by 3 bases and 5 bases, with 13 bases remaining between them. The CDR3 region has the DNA TGTGCCAGCAGCTTGGCAGGGGGAGGGGAGACCCAGTACTTC. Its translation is CASSLAGGGETQYF.

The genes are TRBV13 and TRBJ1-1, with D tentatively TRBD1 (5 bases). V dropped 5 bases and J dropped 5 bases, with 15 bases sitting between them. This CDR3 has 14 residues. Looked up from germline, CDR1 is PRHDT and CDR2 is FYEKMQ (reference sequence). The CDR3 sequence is CASSLSSGLTEAFF. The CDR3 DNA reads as TGTGCCAGCAGCCTATCTTCAGGGTTGACTGAAGCTTTCTTT.

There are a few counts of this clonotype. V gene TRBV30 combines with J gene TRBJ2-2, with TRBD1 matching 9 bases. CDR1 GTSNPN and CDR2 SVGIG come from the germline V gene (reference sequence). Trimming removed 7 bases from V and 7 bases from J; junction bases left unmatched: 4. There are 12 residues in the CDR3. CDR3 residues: CAFGQGFGELFF. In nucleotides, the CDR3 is TGTGCCTTTGGACAGGGGTTCGGGGAGCTGTTTTTT.

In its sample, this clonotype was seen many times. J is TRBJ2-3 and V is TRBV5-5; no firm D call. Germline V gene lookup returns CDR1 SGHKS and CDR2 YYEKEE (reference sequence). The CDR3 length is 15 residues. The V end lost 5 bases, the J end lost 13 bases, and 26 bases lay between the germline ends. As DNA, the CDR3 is TGTGCCAGCAGACCAGAGCTTTTAGAACCCCTATGGGAGTATTTT. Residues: CASRPELLEPLWEYF.

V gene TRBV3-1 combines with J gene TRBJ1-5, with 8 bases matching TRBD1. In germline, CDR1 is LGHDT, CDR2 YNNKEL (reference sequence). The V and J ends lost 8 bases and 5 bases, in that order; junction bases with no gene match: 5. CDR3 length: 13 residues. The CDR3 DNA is TGTGCCAGCCGGGGACAGGATGATCAGCCCCAGCATTTT. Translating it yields CASRGQDDQPQHF. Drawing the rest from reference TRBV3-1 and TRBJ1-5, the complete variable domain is DTAVSQTPKYLVTQMGNDKSIKCEQNLGHDTMYWYKQDSKKFLKIMFSYNNKELIINETVPNRFSPKSPDKAHLNLHINSLELGDSAVYFCASRGQDDQPQHFGDGTRLSIL.

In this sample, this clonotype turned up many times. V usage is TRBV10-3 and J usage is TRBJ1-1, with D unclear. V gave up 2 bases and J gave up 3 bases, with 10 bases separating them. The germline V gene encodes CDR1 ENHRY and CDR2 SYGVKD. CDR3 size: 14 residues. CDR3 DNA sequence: TGTGCCATCAGTGAGGGAGGCACAGACACTGAAGCTTTCTTT. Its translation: CAISEGGTDTEAFF.

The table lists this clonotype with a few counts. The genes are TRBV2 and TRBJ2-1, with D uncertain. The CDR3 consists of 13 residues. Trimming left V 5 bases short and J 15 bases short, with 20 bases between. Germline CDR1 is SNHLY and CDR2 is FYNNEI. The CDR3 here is CASSYSIVEVRFF. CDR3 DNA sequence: TGTGCCAGCAGTTATTCGATCGTGGAAGTTCGGTTCTTC. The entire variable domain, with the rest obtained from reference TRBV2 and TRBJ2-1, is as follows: EPEVTQTPSHQVTQMGQEVILRCVPISNHLYFYWYRQILGQKVEFLVSFYNNEISEKSEIFDDQFSVERPDGSNFTLKIRSTKLEDSAMYFCASSYSIVEVRFFGPGTRLTVL.

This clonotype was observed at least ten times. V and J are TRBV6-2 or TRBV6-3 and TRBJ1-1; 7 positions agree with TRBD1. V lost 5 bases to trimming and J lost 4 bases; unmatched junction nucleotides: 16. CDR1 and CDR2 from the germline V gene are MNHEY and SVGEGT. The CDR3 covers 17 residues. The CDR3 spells CASSDNLRGGRGTEAFF. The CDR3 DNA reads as TGTGCCAGCAGTGACAACCTCAGGGGGGGGCGAGGCACTGAAGCTTTCTTT.